The rows below give T cell receptor beta chains drawn from one sample of a study of T cell responses to AZD1222 COVID-19 vaccine. The repertoire was sequenced with immunoSEQ multiplex PCR; TCRdb's copy has only in-frame clones and lacks some. Among some 200,000 clones, about 89% were seen once, and the ten largest hold roughly 3.5%. Sample: peripheral blood, taken 28 days after the second AZD1222 dose. The receptors shown here come from an adult who received the AZD1222 COVID-19 vaccine. The CDR3 runs from the conserved cysteine through the conserved F or W. A D gene is named only where the DNA matches it firmly. Rows give clone size only sometimes, using once, few, many, or a class for an expanded clone.

once	.	TRBV19	TRBJ1-1	CASSLNSGSTEAFF	TGTGCCAGTAGTCTCAATTCGGGGAGCACTGAAGCTTTCTTT
.	TRBD2	TRBV24-1	TRBJ2-2	CATSDPTSGANTGELFF	TGTGCCACCAGTGACCCGACTAGCGGAGCGAACACCGGGGAGCTGTTTTTT
.	TRBD1	TRBV28	TRBJ1-2	CASSLPGQVYGYTF	TGTGCCAGCAGTTTACCGGGACAGGTCTATGGCTACACCTTC
.	.	TRBV28	TRBJ2-1	CASSLATSSYNEQFF	TGTGCCAGCAGTTTAGCGACCAGCTCCTACAATGAGCAGTTCTTC
.	.	TRBV6-2/TRBV6-3	TRBJ2-7	CASSYREVYEQYF	TGTGCCAGCAGTTACAGGGAGGTCTACGAGCAGTACTTC
.	.	TRBV7-3	TRBJ2-1	CASSSGGNEQFF	TGTGCCAGCAGCTCCGGAGGGAATGAGCAGTTCTTC
.	.	TRBV6-6	TRBJ1-6	CASRGANSPLHF	TGTGCCAGCAGGGGCGCAAATTCACCCCTCCACTTT
.	.	TRBV7-3	TRBJ1-1	CASSTDMNTEAFF	TGTGCCAGCAGCACTGATATGAACACTGAAGCTTTCTTT
.	.	TRBV5-6	TRBJ1-5	CASSLDERHQPQHF	TGTGCCAGCAGCTTGGACGAGAGACATCAGCCCCAGCATTTT
.	TRBD2	TRBV28	TRBJ2-1	CASTQTRGGTSLSGGNEQFF	TGTGCCAGCACCCAGACCCGAGGAGGGACTAGTTTATCAGGTGGGAATGAGCAGTTCTTC
.	.	TRBV6-5	TRBJ1-5	CASSPFGLDQPQHF	TGTGCCAGCAGCCCCTTCGGGCTAGATCAGCCCCAGCATTTT
.	.	TRBV18	TRBJ1-2	CASSPPGRGGGYTF	TGTGCCAGCTCACCACCGGGCAGGGGTGGTGGCTACACCTTC
.	.	TRBV6-2/TRBV6-3	TRBJ1-3	CASSSQGSGNTIYF	TGTGCCAGCAGTTCCCAGGGGAGCGGAAACACCATATATTTT
.	.	TRBV30	TRBJ1-4	CAWSPPTRGSYFEKLFF	TGTGCCTGGAGTCCTCCTACCCGCGGGTCGTATTTTGAAAAACTGTTTTTT
.	TRBD2	TRBV18	TRBJ2-1	CASSPRPGLAGGSDEQFF	TGTGCCAGCTCACCTCGTCCTGGACTAGCGGGAGGTTCGGATGAGCAGTTCTTC
.	.	TRBV4-3	TRBJ1-4	CASSQDQGEVAEKLFF	TGCGCCAGCAGCCAAGATCAGGGCGAAGTAGCTGAAAAACTGTTTTTT
.	.	TRBV9	TRBJ2-6	CASSAPPMGRSGANVLTF	TGTGCCAGCAGCGCCCCCCCGATGGGCCGATCTGGGGCCAACGTCCTGACTTTC
.	.	TRBV11-2	TRBJ2-7	CASTRGSYEQYF	TGTGCCAGCACCCGGGGGTCCTACGAGCAGTACTTC